Listed below are T cell receptor beta chains from one sample, sequenced in a study of blood T cell repertoires in COVID-19. Sequenced by immunoSEQ multiplex PCR; TCRdb stores in-frame clones only, minus some. The sample holds a few hundred thousand clones, approximately 85% seen once. The sample was peripheral blood. The receptors shown here come from a woman aged 45-65 years with acute or convalescent COVID-19. Each CDR3 is given with its conserved first and last residue. The D gene is left open where the match is weak. Clone size is stated in some rows and not others, as once, few, many or a class when expanded.

CDR3nt,CDR3aa,j_gene,d_gene,v_gene,abundance
TGTGCCAGCAGCTTGGGAGCACAGGGGGAGGGCTACACCTTC,CASSLGAQGEGYTF,TRBJ1-2,TRBD1,TRBV5-4,.
TGTGCCAGCAGTGTAGCGGGAGAGGCTAAAAAGCAGTACTTC,CASSVAGEAKKQYF,TRBJ2-7,TRBD2,TRBV28,few
TGCGCCAGCAGCTTGGGTGCGGGGTCGAACACCGGGGAGCTGTTTTTT,CASSLGAGSNTGELFF,TRBJ2-2,.,TRBV5-1,.
TGTGCCAGCAATCTTGGAGGGAGCTACGAGCAGTACTTC,CASNLGGSYEQYF,TRBJ2-7,.,TRBV28,once
TGCGCCAGCAGCTTGGAAGGGACAGTACCTGACACCATATATTTT,CASSLEGTVPDTIYF,TRBJ1-3,TRBD1,TRBV5-1,.
TGTGCCAGCAAACAACACCGGGACACTGAAGCTTTCTTT,CASKQHRDTEAFF,TRBJ1-1,.,TRBV28,.
TGTGCCAGCAGTGAACCTGGAGGGGGCATAAGCTACACCTTC,CASSEPGGGISYTF,TRBJ1-2,TRBD1,TRBV6-1,.
TGTGCCAGCAGGGGGAGGACAGGGGAAGAAGCTTTCTTT,CASRGRTGEEAFF,TRBJ1-1,TRBD1,TRBV2,.
TGTGCCAGCAGCCAACAGGGGTGGGAGACCCAGTACTTC,CASSQQGWETQYF,TRBJ2-5,.,TRBV3-1/TRBV3-2,.
TGCGCCAGCCGCCAGGCAAGCTCTGGAAACACCATATATTTT,CASRQASSGNTIYF,TRBJ1-3,.,TRBV5-1,.
TGTGCCAGCAGCTCCCAAGGCGCCAGGGGAAATGGCTACACCTTC,CASSSQGARGNGYTF,TRBJ1-2,.,TRBV12-1,.
TGCGCCAGCAGCCAAGGACTAAACTATGGCTACACCTTC,CASSQGLNYGYTF,TRBJ1-2,.,TRBV4-1,.
TGCGCCAGCAGCTTTTGGGCCCCCACTGAAGCTTTCTTT,CASSFWAPTEAFF,TRBJ1-1,.,TRBV5-1,.
TGCGCCAGCAGCTTGGGACAGGGTGGCCTCAATCAGCCCCAGCATTTT,CASSLGQGGLNQPQHF,TRBJ1-5,TRBD1,TRBV5-1,.
TGTGCCAGCAGCCCATACTATTCACGAGCTAGCACAGATACGCAGTATTTT,CASSPYYSRASTDTQYF,TRBJ2-3,.,TRBV7-8,.
TGTGCCAGCCAAGATCGGACAGGGGTTACGAACACTGAAGCTTTCTTT,CASQDRTGVTNTEAFF,TRBJ1-1,TRBD1,TRBV28,.
TGTGCCAGCAGTGACCGGGGTATTCAGCCCCAGCATTTT,CASSDRGIQPQHF,TRBJ1-5,.,TRBV6-1,few
TGTGCCTGGAGTGTAGGGCAGGGCTACGAGCAGTACTTC,CAWSVGQGYEQYF,TRBJ2-7,.,TRBV30,.
TGCGCCAGCAGCCAAGTTGGGGCGGACTATGGCTACACCTTC,CASSQVGADYGYTF,TRBJ1-2,.,TRBV4-3,.
TGTGCCAGCAGTGGGCGAGACACCAGAGAGACCCAGTACTTC,CASSGRDTRETQYF,TRBJ2-5,.,TRBV2,.
TGTGCCGCCCGGGACAGGGTTTTTGCAGATACGCAGTATTTT,CAARDRVFADTQYF,TRBJ2-3,TRBD1,TRBV2,.
TGTGCCAGTAGTGAGACAGCAACTAATGAAAAACTGTTTTTT,CASSETATNEKLFF,TRBJ1-4,.,TRBV19,.
TGTGCCAGCAGCCAAATCGGGGGAGAGACCCAGTACTTC,CASSQIGGETQYF,TRBJ2-5,.,TRBV12-3/TRBV12-4,.
TGTGCCAGCAGCTTGGGTGCGGTTCCCAATTCACCCCTCCACTTT,CASSLGAVPNSPLHF,TRBJ1-6,.,TRBV5-4,.
TGTGCCAGCAGCCCCCTCGGGGGAGGGTCCTACTCCTACGAGCAGTACTTC,CASSPLGGGSYSYEQYF,TRBJ2-7,TRBD2,TRBV9,.
TGTGCCAGTAGTCCGGGACAGGGAACGCAGCCCCAGCATTTT,CASSPGQGTQPQHF,TRBJ1-5,TRBD1,TRBV19,.
TGTGCCAGCAGCTTAGAAACGGGAGGTGCAGATACGCAGTATTTT,CASSLETGGADTQYF,TRBJ2-3,TRBD2,TRBV11-1,.
TGTGCCAGTAGTATACAACAGGGGGGAAGCTATGGCTACACCTTC,CASSIQQGGSYGYTF,TRBJ1-2,TRBD1,TRBV19,.